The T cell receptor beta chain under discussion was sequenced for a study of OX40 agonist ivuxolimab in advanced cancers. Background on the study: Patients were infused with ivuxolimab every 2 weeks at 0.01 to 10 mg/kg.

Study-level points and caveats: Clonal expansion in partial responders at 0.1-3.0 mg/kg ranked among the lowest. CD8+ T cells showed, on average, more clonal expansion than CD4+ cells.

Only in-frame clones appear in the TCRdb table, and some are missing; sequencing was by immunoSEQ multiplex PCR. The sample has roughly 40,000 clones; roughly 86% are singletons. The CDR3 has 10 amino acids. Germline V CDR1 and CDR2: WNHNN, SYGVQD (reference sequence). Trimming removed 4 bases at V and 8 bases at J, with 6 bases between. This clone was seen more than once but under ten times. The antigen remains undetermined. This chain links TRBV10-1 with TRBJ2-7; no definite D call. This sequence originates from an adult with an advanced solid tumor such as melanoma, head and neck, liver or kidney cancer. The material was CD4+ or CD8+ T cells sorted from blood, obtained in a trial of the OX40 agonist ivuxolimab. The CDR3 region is CASSGVKQYV. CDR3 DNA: TGCGCCAGCAGTGGTGTCAAGCAGTACGTC.